This T cell receptor beta chain came from a study of blood T cell repertoires in COVID-19. Study overall: Some COVID-19 samples were acute and others convalescent; all came from the United States, Italy and Spain.

Those enrolled, adults aged roughly 18 to 89 years, came from about two dozen US areas. Participants were placed into cohorts based on the clinical history they reported. What the recovered Cohort 3 donors had was two negative PCRs, clearance, or symptom resolution. Trimming stripped 0 bases from V and 6 bases from J, with 10 bases between. CDR3 length equals 14 residues. Germline V CDR1 and CDR2: SGHRS, YFSETQ. Clones were sequenced by immunoSEQ multiplex PCR, and TCRdb holds only the in-frame ones, with some missing. The table shows around 300,000 clones, with over 85% occurring only once. The V and J genes are TRBV5-1 and TRBJ1-5; no clear D. Sample: PBMCs or T cells enriched from blood (not recorded which). This sequence was found in a woman between 55 and 75 years old who had recovered from COVID-19. CDR3 in DNA: TGCGCCAGCAGCTTGGGGGCAGTAGGTCAGCCCCAGCATTTT. This sequence encodes CASSLGAVGQPQHF.